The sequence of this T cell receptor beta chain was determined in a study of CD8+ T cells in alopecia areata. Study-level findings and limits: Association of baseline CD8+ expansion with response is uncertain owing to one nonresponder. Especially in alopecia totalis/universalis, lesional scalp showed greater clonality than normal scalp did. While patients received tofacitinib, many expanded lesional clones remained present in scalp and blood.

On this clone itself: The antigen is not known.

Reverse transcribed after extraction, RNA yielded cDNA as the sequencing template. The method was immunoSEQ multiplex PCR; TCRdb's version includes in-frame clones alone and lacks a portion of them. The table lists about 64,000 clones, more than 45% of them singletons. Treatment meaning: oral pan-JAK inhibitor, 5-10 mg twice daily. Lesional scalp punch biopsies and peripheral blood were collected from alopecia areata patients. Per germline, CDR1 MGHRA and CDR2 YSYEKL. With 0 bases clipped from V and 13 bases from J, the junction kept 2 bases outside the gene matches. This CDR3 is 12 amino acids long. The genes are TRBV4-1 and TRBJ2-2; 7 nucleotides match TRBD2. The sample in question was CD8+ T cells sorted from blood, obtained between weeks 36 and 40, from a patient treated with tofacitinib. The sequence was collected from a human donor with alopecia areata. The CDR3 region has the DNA TGCGCCAGCAGCCAAGAAGGGAGGGGGCTGTTTTTT. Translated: CASSQEGRGLFF.